The next 8 T cell receptor beta chains were all read from a single sample in a study of preoperative IRX-2 immunotherapy in early breast cancer. Sequenced by immunoSEQ multiplex PCR; TCRdb stores in-frame clones only, minus some. The repertoire includes roughly 29,000 clones, almost 90% of them detected once, and approximately 10% sits in the top ten. Treatment defined: preoperative locoregional IRX-2 cytokine immunotherapy. The specimen was obtained from a patient treated with IRX-2 immunotherapy. The receptor source for this set is a human donor with breast cancer.

The chain links TRBV5-4 to TRBJ2-3, with 7 bases identical to TRBD1. The CDR3 has 15 residues. The germline V gene encodes CDR1 SGHNT and CDR2 YYREEE (reference sequence). With 5 bases clipped from V and 2 bases from J, the junction kept 8 bases outside the gene matches. The CDR3, as DNA: TGTGCCAGCAGATCGGACAGGAGCCACACAGATACGCAGTATTTT. Translation: CASRSDRSHTDTQYF.

The chain has TRBV5-1 and TRBJ1-5; 11 nucleotides align to TRBD1. Germline values: CDR1 SGHRS, CDR2 YFSETQ. J lost 6 bases, V lost 4 bases, and 3 bases had no gene match. This CDR3 has 14 amino acids. The CDR3 DNA reads as TGCGCCAGCAGCGAGGGACAGGGGGGTCAGCCCCAGCATTTT. Its protein is CASSEGQGGQPQHF.

This chain links TRBV5-4 with TRBJ2-1, with 12 bases lining up with TRBD2. V was pared by 9 bases and J by 8 bases, with 6 bases of the junction left unmatched. The CDR3 is 13 amino acids. Germline CDR1 reads SGHNT; CDR2 reads YYREEE (reference sequence). CDR3 residues: CATLAGGRDEQFF. The CDR3 DNA reads TGTGCCACACTAGCGGGGGGACGCGATGAGCAGTTCTTC.

CDR3 nucleotides: TGTGCCAGCAGCACCGGGACAGGTTCTTACGAGCAGTACTTC. Translation gives CASSTGTGSYEQYF. This chain joins TRBV6-6 and TRBJ2-7; 8 positions agree with TRBD1. The CDR3 covers 14 residues. The trim removed 6 bases at V and 4 bases at J, leaving 8 bases unmatched. CDR1 is MNHNY and CDR2 is SVGAGI in the germline V gene (reference sequence).

The chain employs TRBV13 and TRBJ2-3; 7 bases are shared with TRBD2. V was pared by 5 bases and J by 2 bases, with 10 bases of the junction left unmatched. The CDR3 spans 16 residues. In germline, CDR1 is PRHDT, CDR2 FYEKMQ (reference sequence). CDR3 loop: CASSPDEGGATDTQYF. The CDR3 coding sequence is TGTGCCAGCAGCCCGGACGAGGGAGGGGCCACAGATACGCAGTATTTT.

This clone showed up just once. CDR3: CASSLSGSFSGANVLTF. The CDR3 DNA reads as TGTGCCAGCAGCTTGAGTGGGAGCTTCTCTGGGGCCAACGTCCTGACTTTC. The chain employs TRBV5-6 and TRBJ2-6, with D possibly being TRBD2 (5 bases). V lost 1 base and J lost 0, with 11 bases in between. The CDR3 contains 17 residues. Germline-derived CDR1 and CDR2 are SGHDT and YYEEEE.

The chain recombines TRBV19 with TRBJ2-3; 10 bases match TRBD1. V lost 7 bases, J lost 11 bases, and 15 bases stayed unmatched. Germline loops: CDR1 LNHDA, CDR2 SQIVND (reference sequence). There are 15 residues in the CDR3. The CDR3 DNA is TGTGCCAGTAACCCGACAGGGGGCGGTGGGGTTGTGCAGTATTTT. Translation: CASNPTGGGGVVQYF. The variable domain in full, completed from reference TRBV19 and TRBJ2-3, reads DGGITQSPKYLFRKEGQNVTLSCEQNLNHDAMYWYRQDPGQGLRLIYYSQIVNDFQKGDIAEGYSVSREKKESFPLTVTSAQKNPTAFYLCASNPTGGGGVVQYFGPGTRLTVL.

The genes are TRBV28 and TRBJ2-7, with D possibly TRBD2 on 7 matching bases. CDR1 and CDR2 (germline): MDHEN, SYDVKM. Trimming shortened V by 6 bases and J by 3 bases, and 15 bases separated the two germline ends. This CDR3 is 14 amino acids long. CDR3 protein: CASRTQGGSYEQYF. In DNA, the CDR3 is TGTGCCAGCAGGACACAGGGAGGGAGCTACGAGCAGTACTTC. Using reference TRBV28 and TRBJ2-7 for the parts outside the CDR3, the full variable domain is DVKVTQSSRYLVKRTGEKVFLECVQDMDHENMFWYRQDPGLGLRLIYFSYDVKMKEKGDIPEGYSVSREKKERFSLILESASTNQTSMYLCASRTQGGSYEQYFGPGTRLTVT.